These 14 T cell receptor beta chains came from one sample sequenced in a study of T-cell memory formation after mild COVID-19. TCRdb independently ran MiXCR on the 5' RACE reads; one entry per CDR3 protein. The repertoire includes approximately 580,000 distinct CDR3 sequences, about a fifth of them detected once, and roughly an eighth sits in the top ten. Sequencing was done on a sample of PBMCs or a T cell subset sorted from them (not recorded which). These receptors were collected from an adult woman who had mild COVID-19 (a few samples of this study predate the infection). Cell type and time point are not known.

The chain is built from TRBV7-9 and TRBJ2-7, with D tentatively TRBD1 (6 bases). Trimming shortened V by 5 bases and J by 6 bases, and 14 bases separated the two germline ends. The CDR3 runs 13 residues. Germline V gives CDR1 SEHNR, CDR2 FQNEAQ (reference sequence). CDR3 DNA: TGTGCCAGCAGCCGGGGACAACTATCCGAGCAGTACTTC. It specifies CASSRGQLSEQYF. Full variable domain (rest looked up from reference TRBV7-9 and TRBJ2-7): DTGVSQNPRHKITKRGQNVTFRCDPISEHNRLYWYRQTLGQGPEFLTYFQNEAQLEKSRLLSDRFSAERPKGSFSTLEIQRTEQGDSAMYLCASSRGQLSEQYFGPGTRLTVT.

This chain uses TRBV6-5 with TRBJ2-1; D possibly corresponds to TRBD1 (6 bases). The CDR3 has 13 residues. V was clipped by 0 bases and J by 9 bases, with 9 bases between them. CDR1 and CDR2 from the germline V gene are MNHEY and SVGAGI. CDR3 protein: CASSYSGAGEQFF. As DNA, the CDR3 is TGTGCCAGCAGTTACTCGGGGGCAGGTGAGCAGTTCTTC.

The rearrangement uses TRBV7-9 and TRBJ2-1; no clear D. Trimming pared 2 bases from V and 8 bases from J, leaving 13 bases between. Germline lookup yields CDR1 SEHNR and CDR2 FQNEAQ (reference sequence). The CDR3 runs 14 residues. In nucleotides, the CDR3 is TGTGCCAGCAGCTTATATGTAGCACGGGATGAGCAGTTCTTC. This encodes CASSLYVARDEQFF.

The V call is TRBV12-3 or TRBV12-4, the J call TRBJ1-5; D remains ambiguous. This CDR3 comprises 13 residues. V was shortened by 6 bases and J by 8 bases, with 14 bases between the two germline ends. The CDR3 is CASSRQPMEPQHF. The CDR3 DNA reads as TGTGCCAGCAGCAGACAACCCATGGAGCCCCAGCATTTT.

This clonotype occurred many times. This chain uses TRBV12-3 or TRBV12-4 with TRBJ1-4; 8 bases are a match to TRBD1. V trimming: 6 bases; J trimming: 3 bases; junction bases outside the gene matches: 9. The CDR3 sequence is 16 residues long. The CDR3 coding sequence is TGTGCCAGCAGCCAGCTGACAGGGGCAGCTAATGAAAAACTGTTTTTT. Protein product: CASSQLTGAANEKLFF.

The gene calls are TRBV4-3 and TRBJ2-3, with 8 bases that match TRBD1. The ends lost 2 bases at V and 8 bases at J; junction bases unmatched: 9. CDR1 is LGHNA, CDR2 YSLEER, per germline. This CDR3 has 15 residues. The CDR3, as DNA: TGCGCCAGCAGCCAATATGGACAGGGAACGGGTACGCAGTATTTT. Its translation: CASSQYGQGTGTQYF.

The sample holds a few counts of this clonotype. The V gene is TRBV24-1, the J gene TRBJ2-1, with a weak D call TRBD2 (5 bases). Trimming took off 7 bases at V and 7 bases at J, with 13 bases between the two ends. CDR1 and CDR2 from the germline V gene are KGHDR and SFDVKD. The CDR3 covers 13 residues. The CDR3 DNA reads TGTGCCACCAGCCTAGCAGGAGCGAATGAGCAGTTCTTC. The encoded protein is CATSLAGANEQFF.

The chain employs TRBV15 and TRBJ1-5; perhaps TRBD1 as D (5 bases). In germline, CDR1 is LNHNV, CDR2 YYDKDF (reference sequence). Between the trimmed V and J ends, which lost 0 bases and 1 base, there was a span of 22 bases. The CDR3 loop spans 20 amino acids. CDR3 sequence (DNA): TGTGCCACCAGCAGAGATACTGGGGCAGGAAACGGGATAAGCAATCAGCCCCAGCATTTT. As protein: CATSRDTGAGNGISNQPQHF.

This clonotype was detected only a few times. The gene calls are TRBV3-1 and TRBJ2-7; maybe TRBD2 (6 bases). Trimming left V 2 bases short and J 4 bases short, with 18 bases between. Per the germline V gene, CDR1 is LGHDT and CDR2 is YNNKEL (reference sequence). This CDR3 has 16 amino acids. The CDR3 DNA is TGTGCCAGCAGCCAACCGCGCTCAGGAGGGCCGTACGAGCAGTACTTC. As protein: CASSQPRSGGPYEQYF.

This clonotype has a handful of counts. The chain joins TRBV24-1 to TRBJ2-5, with TRBD2 as a possible D gene (5 bases). The CDR3 covers 15 residues. V shed 4 bases and J shed 0 bases, with 11 bases lying between them. Germline V CDR1 and CDR2: KGHDR, SFDVKD. CDR3 region: CATSDRGWYQETQYF. The CDR3 nucleotides read TGTGCCACCAGTGACCGAGGGTGGTACCAAGAGACCCAGTACTTC.

This clonotype showed up just a few times. V is TRBV5-1 and J is TRBJ2-1, with unresolved D. Trimming removed 5 bases from V and 9 bases from J, with 12 bases in between. The CDR3 spans 12 residues. Germline lookup yields CDR1 SGHRS and CDR2 YFSETQ. The CDR3 coding sequence is TGCGCCAGCAGGGTTCAGAGCAGTGAGCAGTTCTTC. Its protein is CASRVQSSEQFF. Based on the CDR3 plus reference TRBV5-1 and TRBJ2-1, the full variable domain is KAGVTQTPRYLIKTRGQQVTLSCSPISGHRSVSWYQQTPGQGLQFLFEYFSETQRNKGNFPGRFSGRQFSNSRSEMNVSTLELGDSALYLCASRVQSSEQFFGPGTRLTVL.

The chain links TRBV3-1 to TRBJ2-1; tentative D call: TRBD2 (6 bases). This CDR3 spans 14 amino acids. Per germline, CDR1 LGHDT and CDR2 YNNKEL (reference sequence). The germline V and J ends were trimmed by 5 bases and 6 bases, with 14 bases remaining between them. CDR3 loop: CASSYRRGFNEQFF. DNA for the CDR3: TGTGCCAGCAGCTATAGGCGGGGATTCAATGAGCAGTTCTTC.

This clonotype appeared a few times. A read error may account for a junction end that differs from germline. This rearrangement joins TRBV29-1 to TRBJ2-1, with D perhaps TRBD2 (5 bases). CDR3 length: 13 residues. Per germline, CDR1 SQVTM and CDR2 ANQGSEA. For the CDR3, the DNA is TGCAGTGTTGGCGCGGGCGATACTAATGAGCAGTTCTTC. Translation gives CSVGAGDTNEQFF.

The chain uses TRBV5-5 and TRBJ2-1, with D perhaps TRBD1 or TRBD2 (5 bases each). The CDR3 spans 16 residues. Germline V gene lookup returns CDR1 SGHKS and CDR2 YYEKEE (reference sequence). The germline V and J ends were trimmed by 4 bases and 0 bases, with 14 bases remaining between them. Here the CDR3 reads CASSLGPQSSYNEQFF. CDR3 DNA: TGTGCCAGCAGCCTGGGACCGCAGAGCTCCTACAATGAGCAGTTCTTC.